The T cell receptor beta chain under discussion was sequenced for a study of STAT5B mutations in CD4+ large granular lymphocyte leukemia. Buffy coats from healthy blood donors served as controls. Sequenced by immunoSEQ multiplex PCR; TCRdb stores in-frame clones only, minus some. This table holds fewer than 45,000 clones, approximately 86% found once. A remark on this clone: What it recognizes is unknown.

Findings and limits, study-wide: Higher CD4+ than CD8+ T-LGLL clonality might reflect small sample size. Compared with healthy controls (2/35), patient top clones favored TRBV06 (8/27). Patient CD4-sorted repertoires stayed more clonal than healthy ones after leukemic-clone removal.

The CDR3 spans 17 residues. Germline V gives CDR1 LGHNA, CDR2 YNFKEQ. V shed 4 bases and J shed 4 bases, with 20 bases lying between them. V usage is TRBV4-2 and J usage is TRBJ1-3; TRBD1 is a possible D gene (6 bases). The sequence was obtained from a human donor in good health. Material: CD4+ T cells from blood buffy coats. The CDR3 loop reads CASSLIGRGADGNTIYF. The CDR3 DNA is TGTGCCAGCAGCCTTATTGGGAGGGGGGCTGACGGAAACACCATATATTTT.